This T cell receptor (beta chain) was captured in a study of T-cell reconstitution after alpha-beta-depleted transplantation in children. Germline loops: CDR1 MNHEY, CDR2 SMNVEV (reference sequence). This CDR3 is built from 15 residues. Trimming left V 4 bases short and J 0 bases short, with 10 bases between. Study results and limitations: T-cell counts and diversity at one year following transplant were attributed mainly to newly produced T cells. In some patients, recipient T cells and intrathymic progenitors surviving conditioning explained high day-60 diversity. Several hundred graft clones that had expanded were reportedly the source of alpha-beta T cells about two months after transplant.

Many counts were recorded for this clonotype. The target antigen is unknown. This sample's TCRbeta library carried unique molecular identifier barcodes. TCRdb redid the calling of the PCR reads with MiXCR, one entry per CDR3 protein. The table shows approximately 300,000 distinct CDR3 sequences, with roughly a tenth occurring only once. The receptor comes from a boy less than two years old with acute myeloid leukemia, due to receive a stem cell transplant. V gene TRBV27 combines with J gene TRBJ1-5; D unclear. The sequencing used PBMCs, collected before TCRalphabeta/CD19-depleted stem cell transplant. The CDR3 bases are TGTGCCAGCAGTTCAGGCATACTTAGCAATCAGCCCCAGCATTTT. Residues: CASSSGILSNQPQHF.